A selection of T cell receptor beta chains follows, all from one sample in a study of T cell changes during pregnancy in multiple sclerosis. Produced via immunoSEQ multiplex PCR; TCRdb's table is partial and in-frame only. The sample shows some 20,000 clones, roughly 90% of them seen only once. Specimen: CD4+ T cells from peripheral blood mononuclear cells, collected in the first trimester of pregnancy. The receptors stem from a female donor in good health, enrolled as a control in a pregnancy study. The CDR3 runs from the conserved cysteine through the conserved F or W. D genes are given only for firm matches. Size is stated for part of the rows, as once, few or many counts, or as a class when the clone is expanded.

j_call clone_size d_call v_call cdr3_length cdr3_nt cdr3_aa
TRBJ2-1 NA TRBD2 TRBV4-3 17 TGCGCCAGCAGCCAAGATACAGGCCAGCGGGGGGGCAACGAGCAGTTCTTC CASSQDTGQRGGNEQFF
TRBJ2-7 NA TRBD1 TRBV6-5 12 TGTGCCAGCAGCCGGGACAGGGGCGAGCAGTACTTC CASSRDRGEQYF
TRBJ2-2 NA NA TRBV7-3 14 TGTGCCAGCAGCTTAACACGGTTCGGCGGGGAGCTGTTTTTT CASSLTRFGGELFF
TRBJ2-7 NA NA TRBV29-1 11 TGCAGCGTTGAAGTATCCCACGAGCAGTACTTC CSVEVSHEQYF
TRBJ1-6 NA TRBD1 TRBV4-2 17 TGTGCCAGCAGCCAAGAGGAATCGACAGGGGCGAATTCACCCCTCCACTTT CASSQEESTGANSPLHF
TRBJ2-5 once TRBD2 TRBV10-3 16 TGTGCCATCAGCCTGGCAGGGACTAGCGGGGAAGAGACCCAGTACTTC CAISLAGTSGEETQYF
TRBJ1-1 few TRBD1 TRBV4-1 16 TGCGCCAGCAGCCAAGGTAAAGGACAGGGATATACTGAAGCTTTCTTT CASSQGKGQGYTEAFF
TRBJ1-1 once NA TRBV11-1 13 TGTGCCAGCAGCTCTTTGGGGAGGTCTGAAGCTTTCTTT CASSSLGRSEAFF
TRBJ1-4 NA NA TRBV28 16 TGTGCCAGCAGTTTCATGGGCGGGGTTGCGGGAGAAAAACTGTTTTTT CASSFMGGVAGEKLFF
TRBJ1-6 NA NA TRBV25-1 15 TGTGCCAGCAGTGCGGGAAACTCCTATAATTCACCCCTCCACTTT CASSAGNSYNSPLHF
TRBJ2-2 NA TRBD1 TRBV7-3 15 TGTGCCAGCCACGGGGCCAGGGGGCCCACCGGGGAGCTGTTTTTT CASHGARGPTGELFF
TRBJ2-1 NA NA TRBV7-9 15 TGTGCCAGCAGCTCTCCTAGAGCCATCGACAATGAGCAGTTCTTC CASSSPRAIDNEQFF
TRBJ1-1 once NA TRBV15 16 TGTGCCACCAGCAGAGATGTGGGACACGAGAACACTGAAGCTTTCTTT CATSRDVGHENTEAFF